Presented here are 17 T cell receptor beta chains from one specimen sequenced in a study of identical twins. MiXCR was run by TCRdb on the 5' RACE reads, yielding one entry per CDR3 protein. The sample consists of 350,000 to 450,000 distinct CDR3 sequences, less than 20% of them appearing once. Source material: naive T cells sorted from blood. These receptors were taken from a man aged 50-59 years in good health.

This clonotype was observed a few times. The J gene is TRBJ1-5, the V gene TRBV15, with D possibly matching TRBD1 (6 bases). The CDR3 covers 15 residues. The ends were cut back, 0 bases at V and 5 bases at J, with 11 bases in the middle. Germline-derived CDR1 and CDR2 are LNHNV and YYDKDF (reference sequence). The CDR3 region is CATSRDLGGDQPQHF. DNA for the CDR3: TGTGCCACCAGCAGAGATTTAGGGGGGGATCAGCCCCAGCATTTT.

This clonotype appeared a few times. The genes are TRBV20-1 and TRBJ2-1; 8 bases are shared with TRBD2. Per germline, CDR1 DFQATT and CDR2 SNEGSKA (reference sequence). V was clipped by 2 bases and J by 4 bases; unmatched bases: 13. The CDR3 covers 17 residues. The CDR3: CSARNPLAGGVYNEQFF. CDR3 DNA sequence: TGCAGTGCTAGAAACCCCCTCGCCGGGGGGGTTTACAATGAGCAGTTCTTC.

This sequence joins TRBV6-2 or TRBV6-3 and TRBJ2-2, with D perhaps TRBD1 or TRBD2 (5 bases each). V was pared by 4 bases and J by 1 base, with 10 bases between. The CDR3 runs 15 residues. Germline CDR1 reads MNHEY; CDR2 reads SVGEGT. Here the CDR3 reads CASSFLGRNTGELFF. CDR3 coding DNA: TGTGCCAGCAGTTTCCTGGGACGGAACACCGGGGAGCTGTTTTTT.

The table lists this clonotype with a few counts. This chain joins TRBV5-1 and TRBJ2-1, with TRBD2 matching over 9 bases. V was pared by 0 bases and J by 12 bases, with 4 bases of the junction left unmatched. CDR3 length: 13 residues. Per germline, CDR1 SGHRS and CDR2 YFSETQ. DNA of the CDR3: TGCGCCAGCAGCTTGGGGACTAGCGATGGGCAGTTCTTC. Amino acid sequence: CASSLGTSDGQFF.

The rearrangement uses TRBV5-1 and TRBJ2-5; 7 bases line up with TRBD2. Germline CDR1 is SGHRS and CDR2 is YFSETQ. This CDR3 region has 15 residues. V trimming: 0 bases; J trimming: 3 bases; junction bases outside the gene matches: 5. The CDR3 sequence: CASSLVGAGEETQYF. CDR3 bases: TGCGCCAGCAGCTTGGTTGGGGCGGGAGAAGAGACCCAGTACTTC.

There are many counts of this clonotype. The V and J genes are TRBV20-1 and TRBJ2-1, with TRBD2 as a possible D gene (5 bases). CDR1 DFQATT and CDR2 SNEGSKA come from the germline V gene (reference sequence). The CDR3 extends over 13 amino acids. Between the trimmed V and J ends, which lost 5 bases and 7 bases, there was a span of 15 bases. The CDR3 DNA reads TGCAGTGCTGGAAAGGGAGCTAAAAATGAGCAGTTCTTC. Translated: CSAGKGAKNEQFF.

The genes are TRBV2 and TRBJ2-7; D is unresolved. The CDR3 contains 14 residues. The ends were cut back, 6 bases at V and 1 base at J, with 13 bases in the middle. The germline gives CDR1 SNHLY, CDR2 FYNNEI. The CDR3 spells CASRKSEQSYEQYF. CDR3 nucleotide sequence: TGTGCCAGCAGAAAAAGTGAACAGTCCTACGAGCAGTACTTC.

This clonotype occurred many times. The gene calls are TRBV6-5 and TRBJ2-3; TRBD2 agrees at 15 bases. From germline, CDR1 is MNHEY and CDR2 SVGAGI. This CDR3 region has 17 residues. With 4 bases clipped from V and 9 bases from J, the junction kept 11 bases outside the gene matches. In DNA, the CDR3 is TGTGCCAGCAGTTCGCCGGGACTAGCGGGGGGTTGGGGCACGCAGTATTTT. This sequence encodes CASSSPGLAGGWGTQYF.

The chain is built from TRBV7-3 and TRBJ2-1, with 10 nucleotides matching TRBD2. Germline CDR1 reads SGHTA; CDR2 reads FQGTGA. J gave up 6 bases and V 5 bases, and 7 bases lay outside the gene matches. CDR3 size: 15 residues. The CDR3 sequence is CASSHSSGRSNEQFF. CDR3 coding DNA: TGTGCCAGCAGCCATTCTAGCGGGAGAAGCAATGAGCAGTTCTTC.

The DNA for the CDR3 is TGTGCCAGCAGCCCTAGGGTTGGGGGAGAGAACACCGGGGAGCTGTTTTTT. Translated: CASSPRVGGENTGELFF. V and J are TRBV27 and TRBJ2-2; D may match TRBD1 or TRBD2 (5 bases each). Germline lookup yields CDR1 MNHEY and CDR2 SMNVEV (reference sequence). Trimming left V 6 bases short and J 1 base short, with 18 bases between. The CDR3 is 17 residues long.

This clonotype was seen only a few times. The chain links TRBV9 to TRBJ2-7; TRBD1 might be the D (5 bases). This CDR3 has 15 amino acids. Germline values: CDR1 SGDLS, CDR2 YYNGEE. Trimming took 3 bases from V and 3 from J, leaving 16 bases between them. For the CDR3, the DNA is TGTGCCAGCAGCGCTCAGGGATTGGGGCTCTACGAGCAGTACTTC. It codes for CASSAQGLGLYEQYF.

This clonotype was counted only a few times. The rearrangement links TRBV20-1 to TRBJ2-1; maybe TRBD2 (5 bases). Per the germline V gene, CDR1 is DFQATT and CDR2 is SNEGSKA (reference sequence). Between the trimmed V and J ends, which lost 3 bases and 4 bases, there was a span of 13 bases. The CDR3 is 14 amino acids. CDR3 region: CSARSPRLYNEQFF. The CDR3 bases are TGCAGTGCTAGGAGCCCGCGACTATACAATGAGCAGTTCTTC.

This clonotype came up a few times. The chain uses TRBV4-2 and TRBJ2-7; 9 bases map to TRBD1. CDR1 and CDR2 (germline): LGHNA, YNFKEQ. This CDR3 comprises 14 residues. Trimming at V came to 6 bases and at J to 6 bases, leaving 9 bases not matched to a gene. The CDR3 is CASRTGTGSGEQYF. For the CDR3, the DNA is TGTGCCAGCAGGACCGGGACAGGGTCGGGCGAGCAGTACTTC.

Many counts were recorded for this clonotype. The V and J genes are TRBV6-5 and TRBJ2-1; 8 bases agree with TRBD1. The CDR3 spans 16 residues. V shed 2 bases and J 2 bases; nucleotides not matched to a gene: 5. CDR1 is MNHEY, CDR2 SVGAGI, per germline. This CDR3 is CASSYPGQDAYNEQFF. In DNA, the CDR3 is TGTGCCAGCAGTTACCCGGGACAGGATGCCTACAATGAGCAGTTCTTC.

This clonotype was counted between two and nine times. The CDR3 DNA reads as TGCGCCAGCAGCTTGGCCCGGACAGTCACAGATACGCAGTATTTT. Translated, it gives CASSLARTVTDTQYF. This chain connects TRBV5-1 to TRBJ2-3; tentatively, D is TRBD1 (6 bases). With 0 bases removed from V and 2 bases from J, the gap between germline ends came to 10 bases. CDR3 size: 15 residues. Germline V CDR1 and CDR2: SGHRS, YFSETQ. Variable domain in full (rest from reference TRBV5-1 and TRBJ2-3): KAGVTQTPRYLIKTRGQQVTLSCSPISGHRSVSWYQQTPGQGLQFLFEYFSETQRNKGNFPGRFSGRQFSNSRSEMNVSTLELGDSALYLCASSLARTVTDTQYFGPGTRLTVL.

This clonotype was seen ten or more times. The CDR3 protein is CASSQAPDLGGEAFF. Here the CDR3 DNA reads TGCGCCAGCAGCCAAGCCCCGGACCTCGGCGGGGAAGCTTTCTTT. This chain connects TRBV4-3 to TRBJ1-1; D unclear. V was cut by 1 base and J by 8 bases, with 17 bases left in between. This CDR3 spans 15 amino acids. Germline V gives CDR1 LGHNA, CDR2 YSLEER.

This clonotype has ten or more counts. The genes are TRBV7-2 and TRBJ2-5; a weak D match, TRBD2 (5 bases). This CDR3 has 14 amino acids. Germline values: CDR1 SGHTA, CDR2 FQGNSA. The V gene lost 5 bases and the J gene lost 4 bases, with 14 bases spanning the gap. The DNA of the CDR3 is TGTGCCAGCAGCACACCGGGGTTCGGAGAGACCCAGTACTTC. This encodes CASSTPGFGETQYF.